The entry below describes one T cell receptor beta chain. Its antigen has not been determined. One base away there is no much larger clone; base qualities are not given. From its cysteine to its phenylalanine, the CDR3 spans 11 amino acids. Only the CDR3 portion is preserved as DNA: 33 bases, with reading frame beginning at the first base. Between the V and J ends, shortened by 4 bases and 6 bases respectively, the junction contains 3 bases. From a lookup of the germline V gene, CDR1 and CDR2 are SGHVS and FNYEAQ. Preparation of the library involved the immunoSEQ multiplex PCR assay. RNA was extracted from all samples and reverse transcribed into cDNA as template for TCR sequencing. SuperScript III was used for first-strand cDNA synthesis, primed with a 2:1 mix of oligo-dT and random hexamers. A synthetic immune receptor repertoire was used to assess amplification bias, and residual bias was removed computationally. Under the source paper's analysis protocol: Raw reads were preprocessed to remove errors, and CDR3 was defined by IMGT conventions from the conserved cysteine to phenylalanine. To get clonality, Shannon entropy was normalized by log2 of the number of productive unique TCRs and the result was subtracted from 1. CD4 or CD8 identity of scalp clones was inferred by cross-referencing scalp TCRbeta sequences with sorted blood CD4 and CD8 repertoires. The clones in this table, taken by TCRdb from immuneACCESS, are in-frame only. Not every clone is retained; where verified, under half of the shortfall comes from an unresolved V gene, and the cause of the rest is unknown. V and J calls plus clone size are reproduced from that table; the DNA served to infer D and trimming. The sample has fewer than 110,000 clones on record, 85% to 90% of them singletons. Around 10% of the sample lies in the top ten.

This entry belongs to a study of CD8+ T cells in alopecia areata (dated by TCRdb to the late 2010s). Study-wide context: Treated patients were enrolled in an open-label pilot trial of oral tofacitinib at 5 to 10 mg twice daily for moderate-to-severe alopecia areata. Tofacitinib was given for 6 to 18 months, followed by 6 months of follow-up off drug to assess delayed response and recurrence. For the treated patients, the SALT score, which quantifies what percentage of scalp surface area is affected, served as the measure of disease severity. The study used high-throughput TCRbeta sequencing to examine T cell clonal expansion in alopecia areata, in both the C3H/HeJ mouse model and human patients. Human TCRbeta sequencing covered scalp tissue and sorted CD4+ and CD8+ peripheral blood T cells from patchy and totalis/universalis alopecia areata patients and healthy controls. Biopsies were taken from tofacitinib-treated patients at baseline and again at 4 and 24 weeks into treatment, and several of those patients also had a later scalp biopsy. Clonality in the scalp was compared among normal scalp (n=4), patchy alopecia areata scalp (n=8), and alopecia totalis/universalis scalp (n=8). The RNA source kit depended on sample type: the PAXgene miRNA kit for fixed scalp, the miRNeasy kit for PBMCs, and the RNeasy kit for mouse skin. immunoSEQ multiplex PCR using 35 Vbeta forward primers and 13 Jbeta reverse primers was used to amplify TCRbeta CDR3 regions.

What the study reported, not specific to this receptor: Scalp TCR repertoire analysis is complicated because resident alphabeta T cells in normal human skin are also sequenced, whereas mouse skin is dominated by gammadelta T cells. Many expanded lesional clones persisted in scalp and blood during tofacitinib treatment, which may partly explain relapse after stopping treatment. Tofacitinib significantly decreased scalp clonality and the number of expanded CD8+ clones among the top 100 scalp clones. Because the treated cohort was small and had just a single nonresponder, larger studies are needed to establish links between baseline CD8+ expansion and response. Compared with normal scalp, lesional scalp had higher clonality and more expanded CD8+ clones, particularly in alopecia totalis/universalis, a pattern that suggests antigenic drive. Compared with mice, TCR sequences shared between patients were less clear, possibly partly because of HLA diversity across the patient population.

What this sample's treatment or condition label stands for: oral pan-JAK inhibitor, 5-10 mg twice daily. Peripheral blood and lesional scalp punch biopsies were obtained from patients with alopecia areata. PBMCs were isolated by density centrifugation and stained for CD3, CD4 and CD8, after which CD4+ and CD8+ T cells were sorted on a FACSAria. This receptor was taken from a human donor with alopecia areata. This specimen consisted of CD8+ T cells sorted from blood, obtained at week 34, from a patient treated with tofacitinib. The rearrangement combines TRBV7-6 with TRBJ2-2; confidence is insufficient to name the D gene. The DNA reads TGTGCCAGCAGCTGGTCCGGGGAGCTGTTTTTT. Its protein product is CASSWSGELFF.